This TCR beta chain was recorded in a study of shared clonotypes between healthy human individuals. Study-wide background: Serving as donors were two women and a few men, whose ages spanned 18 to 49.

This clone was seen only once. Its antigen is not known. Study-wide results and limits: Sharing across four donors was highest in naive CD4 (roughly 5%) and lowest in memory CD8 (about 0.4%).

The authors split each subset's genomic DNA evenly across several immunoSEQ plates. The protocol was immunoSEQ multiplex PCR, while the TCRdb copy is restricted to in-frame clones and leaves out a portion. The sample has some 2,400,000 clones, under 97% seen once. The ends were cut back, 4 bases at V and 0 bases at J, with 8 bases in the middle. The germline CDR1 and CDR2 sequences are MDHEN and SYDVKM. CDR3 size: 14 residues. The clonotype was recovered from a man aged 18 to 29 in good health. The rearrangement uses TRBV28 and TRBJ2-3; D is unresolved. The specimen was naive CD4+ T cells sorted from blood. The subset was: CD45RA+ positively selected. CDR3 loop: CASSSRPSTDTQYF. The CDR3 nucleotides are TGTGCCAGCAGTTCGCGACCTAGCACAGATACGCAGTATTTT.